This T cell receptor (beta chain) was identified in a study of blood T cell repertoires in COVID-19. TCRdb's copy holds only in-frame clones and misses some; the assay was immunoSEQ multiplex PCR. The table lists a few hundred thousand clones, roughly 88% of them singletons. The CDR3 covers 15 residues. Germline CDR1 is SGDLS and CDR2 is YYNGEE. V was pared by 3 bases and J by 3 bases, with 7 bases of the junction left unmatched. The receptor was isolated from a human donor with COVID-19, enrolled during active disease. The donor label of this sample is uncertain. The chain is built from TRBV9 and TRBJ2-7; 9 bases match TRBD1. Sequences were obtained from peripheral blood. The CDR3, as DNA: TGTGCCAGCAGCGCAGAGGACAGGGGACTCTACGAGCAGTACTTC. Translated: CASSAEDRGLYEQYF.